The clone carrying this T cell receptor beta chain was seen only once. What it binds is unknown. Sample treatment: oral pan-JAK inhibitor, 5-10 mg twice daily. The CDR3 extends over 14 amino acids. Trimming cost V 0 bases and J 4 bases, with 10 bases left between them. Germline CDR1 is LNHNV and CDR2 is YYDKDF (reference sequence). The data stem from a study of CD8+ T cells in alopecia areata. Regarding the study as a whole: The study found that many expanded lesional clones persisted in scalp and blood during tofacitinib. Affected scalp, especially in alopecia totalis/universalis, had a higher clonality than normal scalp did.

Sequencing relied on a cDNA template that was reverse transcribed from extracted RNA. Using immunoSEQ multiplex PCR, the repertoire was profiled, and TCRdb retains in-frame clones only, with some absent. The sample shows fewer than 250,000 clones, less than 65% of them seen only once. Here the sequenced sample was CD4+ T cells sorted from blood, taken at week 24, from a patient treated with tofacitinib. The rearrangement links TRBV15 to TRBJ2-7, with a possible D match to TRBD1 (5 bases). This clonotype originated in a human donor with alopecia areata. CDR3 loop: CATSRDLGVYEQYF. DNA for the CDR3: TGTGCCACCAGCAGAGATCTAGGGGTTTACGAGCAGTACTTC.